This note documents a single T cell receptor (beta chain) sequence. Its antigen is still unknown. Per the germline V gene, CDR1 is SQVTM and CDR2 is ANQGSEA. V lost 6 bases and J 4 bases, leaving 15 bases between the germline ends. This CDR3 comprises 13 residues. TCRdb analysed the 5' RACE reads with MiXCR anew, one entry per CDR3 protein. The sample records hundreds of thousands of distinct CDR3 sequences, roughly 30% being singletons. The sample originates from a study of identical twins' blood T cells. General study results and limits: Shared CDR3 clonotype counts between two donors mainly tracked the product of their cloneset sizes, twins included. Twins reportedly had markedly more similar V usage than unrelated donors, even among out-of-frame TCRbeta clonotypes.

The clonotype originates from a woman aged 18-50 years in good health. The chain couples TRBV29-1 to TRBJ1-2; unclear D gene. Sequenced: PBMCs. The chain's CDR3 is CSVAPARSYGYTF. For the CDR3, the DNA is TGCAGCGTGGCTCCGGCCCGGAGCTATGGCTACACCTTC.